The rows below give T cell receptor beta chains drawn from one sample of a study of T-cell reconstitution after alpha-beta-depleted transplantation in children. MiXCR, run by TCRdb on the PCR reads, gives a single entry per CDR3 protein. The sample lists 200,000 to 300,000 distinct CDR3 sequences; around 13% were seen once. This specimen was PBMCs from the stem cell graft donor, taken from the stem cell graft. These receptors all come from a human donor who donated a stem cell graft to a child with acute lymphoblastic leukemia. Each CDR3 is given with its conserved first and last residue. The order of the fields is clone size, J gene, D gene, CDR3 length, V gene, CDR3 DNA, CDR3 protein. D genes are given only for firm matches. Only part of the rows carry a size: once, few, many, or a class if the clone is expanded.

many | TRBJ2-1 | - | 16 | TRBV11-2 | TGTGCCAGCAGCAGTGGGTCTAGCAGGACTATAAATGAGCAGTTCTTC | CASSSGSSRTINEQFF
many | TRBJ1-2 | - | 13 | TRBV10-3 | TGTGCCATCAACCCAGGGGACAACTATGGCTACACCTTC | CAINPGDNYGYTF
many | TRBJ1-5 | TRBD1 | 14 | TRBV27 | TGTGCCAGCAGTACAGGGGCAACTAATCAGCCCCAGCATTTT | CASSTGATNQPQHF
many | TRBJ1-2 | TRBD1 | 17 | TRBV28 | TGTGCCAGCAGTTTCGCCCCTTGGGACAGGGTTATAGGTGGCTACACCTTC | CASSFAPWDRVIGGYTF
- | TRBJ2-1 | - | 16 | TRBV28 | TGTGCCAGCCTCAGGAGGGGGGGGAGCTCCTACAATGAGCAGTTCTTC | CASLRRGGSSYNEQFF
- | TRBJ2-5 | TRBD2 | 16 | TRBV2 | TGTGCCAGCAGTGAAGAACTAGCGGGAGACTCAGAGACCCAGTACTTC | CASSEELAGDSETQYF
many | TRBJ2-3 | - | 15 | TRBV2 | TGTGCCAGTTTTGACCCTCCCGGGGGCACAGATACGCAGTATTTT | CASFDPPGGTDTQYF
many | TRBJ1-1 | - | 14 | TRBV19 | TGTGCCAGTAGTGAAAGGGGTTATAACACTGAAGCTTTCTTT | CASSERGYNTEAFF
many | TRBJ2-1 | TRBD2 | 17 | TRBV5-1 | TGCGCCAGCAGCTTGATGACTAGCGGGAAGAATTACAATGAGCAGTTCTTC | CASSLMTSGKNYNEQFF
many | TRBJ1-5 | - | 15 | TRBV3-1 | TGTGCCAGCAGCCAAGACACAGGAGCAGCTCAGCCCCAGCATTTT | CASSQDTGAAQPQHF
many | TRBJ2-1 | TRBD2 | 17 | TRBV3-1 | TGTGCCAGCAGCCAAGGAGGGTCCAGCGGGGGGCTAAATGAGCAGTTCTTC | CASSQGGSSGGLNEQFF
many | TRBJ1-2 | - | 12 | TRBV29-1 | TGCAGCGTGACCCAGGGTAACTATGGCTACACCTTC | CSVTQGNYGYTF
many | TRBJ2-1 | - | 15 | TRBV5-1 | TGCGCCAGCAGCTATAGTGGTTTCGGTTACAATGAGCAGTTCTTC | CASSYSGFGYNEQFF
many | TRBJ1-5 | - | 15 | TRBV20-1 | TGCAGTGCTAGAGATCCCACGGGTAGCAATCAGCCCCAGCATTTT | CSARDPTGSNQPQHF
many | TRBJ2-1 | - | 11 | TRBV4-3 | TGCGCCAGCAGCCAAGCGGGGGCTCAGTTCTTC | CASSQAGAQFF
many | TRBJ1-2 | - | 15 | TRBV4-3 | TGCGCCAGCAGCGGACGACAGGACCAACAACATGGCTACACCTTC | CASSGRQDQQHGYTF
many | TRBJ1-2 | TRBD1 | 13 | TRBV3-1 | TGTGCCAGCAGCTTCGGGACAGATAATGGCTACACCTTC | CASSFGTDNGYTF
few | TRBJ2-7 | TRBD2 | 21 | TRBV20-1 | TGCAGTGCTAGAGCAATCGCATCCGGGGGGGACCTATCGTTGACCTATTACGAGCAGTACTTC | CSARAIASGGDLSLTYYEQYF
many | TRBJ2-7 | TRBD2 | 15 | TRBV6-1 | TGTGCCAGCAGTGTTACTAGCGGGGGCCAATACGAGCAGTACTTC | CASSVTSGGQYEQYF
many | TRBJ1-3 | TRBD1 | 17 | TRBV3-1 | TGTGCCAGCAGCCCCCAGGGACAGGGGTTGGGAGGAAACACCATATATTTT | CASSPQGQGLGGNTIYF
many | TRBJ1-1 | - | 13 | TRBV7-2 | TGTGCCAGCAGCCCCTCAATCTTCCCGGGAGCTTTCTTT | CASSPSIFPGAFF
many | TRBJ2-5 | - | 16 | TRBV10-3 | TGTGCCATCAGTGAGCCGTCCGGGAGCGGCAAAGAGACCCAGTACTTC | CAISEPSGSGKETQYF
many | TRBJ2-7 | - | 15 | TRBV20-1 | TGCAGTGCTAGAGATAGGGGGAGTTCACCCTACGAGCAGTACTTC | CSARDRGSSPYEQYF
many | TRBJ2-1 | - | 14 | TRBV4-2 | TGTGCCAGCAGCCATAGCAGGGAAGGAGATGAGCAGTTCTTC | CASSHSREGDEQFF